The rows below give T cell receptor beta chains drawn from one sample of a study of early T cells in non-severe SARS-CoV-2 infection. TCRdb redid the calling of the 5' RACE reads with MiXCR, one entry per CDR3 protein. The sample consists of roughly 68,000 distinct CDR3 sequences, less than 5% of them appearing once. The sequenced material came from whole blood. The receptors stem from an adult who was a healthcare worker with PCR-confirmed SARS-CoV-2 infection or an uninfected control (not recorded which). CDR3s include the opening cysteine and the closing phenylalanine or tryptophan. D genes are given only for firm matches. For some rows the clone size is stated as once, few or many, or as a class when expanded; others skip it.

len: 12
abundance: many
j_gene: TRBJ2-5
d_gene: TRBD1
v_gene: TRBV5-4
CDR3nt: TGTGCCAGCAGCTCGCTCCAGGGGGCCCAGTACTTC
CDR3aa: CASSSLQGAQYF

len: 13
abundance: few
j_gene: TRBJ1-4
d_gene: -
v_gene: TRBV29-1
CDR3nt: TGCAGCGTTGAAGATGGACTGAATGAAAAACTGTTTTTT
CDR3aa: CSVEDGLNEKLFF

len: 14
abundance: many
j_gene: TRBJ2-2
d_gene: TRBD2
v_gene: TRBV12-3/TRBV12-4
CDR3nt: TGTGCCAGCAGTGGGGGACTAGCGGGAGAGCAGCTGTTTTTT
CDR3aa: CASSGGLAGEQLFF

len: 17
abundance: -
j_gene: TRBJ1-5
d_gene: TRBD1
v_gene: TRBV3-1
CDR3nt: TGTGCCAGCAGCCAAGATCAGGGGGGATCCGGCAATCAGCCCCAGCATTTT
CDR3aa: CASSQDQGGSGNQPQHF

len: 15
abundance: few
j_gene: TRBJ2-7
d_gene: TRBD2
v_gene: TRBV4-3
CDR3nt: TGCGCCAGCAGCCTCAGAGCGGGAGACTTCTACGAGCAGTACTTC
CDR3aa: CASSLRAGDFYEQYF

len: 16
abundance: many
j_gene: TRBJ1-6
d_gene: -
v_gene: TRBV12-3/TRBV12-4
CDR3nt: TGTGCCAGCAGTTTAGCGGTTACACTGGGAGGTTCACCCCTCCACTTT
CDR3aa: CASSLAVTLGGSPLHF

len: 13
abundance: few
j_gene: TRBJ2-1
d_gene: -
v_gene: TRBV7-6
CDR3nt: TGTGCCAGCAGCTTAGACGGCTACGGTGAGCAGTTCTTC
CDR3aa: CASSLDGYGEQFF

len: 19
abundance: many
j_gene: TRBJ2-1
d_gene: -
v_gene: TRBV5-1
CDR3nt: TGCGCCAGCAGCTTGGTGACTTCTCCCTGGGATTTGAGCTACAATGAGCAGTTCTTC
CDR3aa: CASSLVTSPWDLSYNEQFF

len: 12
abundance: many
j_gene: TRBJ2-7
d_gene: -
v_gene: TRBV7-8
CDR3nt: TGTGCCAGCGGTACAGGGGAGGGCGAGCAGTACTTC
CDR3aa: CASGTGEGEQYF

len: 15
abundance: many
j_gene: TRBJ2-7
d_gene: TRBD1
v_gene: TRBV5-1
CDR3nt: TGCGCCAGCAGCGGAGGGACAGGGAGCTCCTACGAGCAGTACTTC
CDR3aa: CASSGGTGSSYEQYF

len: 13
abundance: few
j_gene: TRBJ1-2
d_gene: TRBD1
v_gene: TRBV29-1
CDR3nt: TGCAGCGTTGAAGATAGGGACAGCCGAGGCTACACCTTC
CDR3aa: CSVEDRDSRGYTF

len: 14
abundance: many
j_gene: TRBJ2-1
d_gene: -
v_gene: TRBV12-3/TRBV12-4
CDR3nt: TGTGCCAGCAGTTCCCCATGGAAAAACAATGAGCAGTTCTTC
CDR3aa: CASSSPWKNNEQFF

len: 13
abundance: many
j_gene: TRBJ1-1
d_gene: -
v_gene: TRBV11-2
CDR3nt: TGTGCCAGCAGTGGATTCGAATGGACAGAAGCTTTCTTT
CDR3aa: CASSGFEWTEAFF

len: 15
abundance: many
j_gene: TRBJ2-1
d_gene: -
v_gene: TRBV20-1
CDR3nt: TGCAGTGCGGCCCCTACAGGGGAAAGGACGGGAGGGCAGTTCTTC
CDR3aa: CSAAPTGERTGGQFF

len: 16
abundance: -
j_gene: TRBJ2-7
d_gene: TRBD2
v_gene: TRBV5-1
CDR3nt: TGCGCCAGCAGCTTGGCCCCTACCGGGAGGGGGTACGAGCAGTACTTC
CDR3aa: CASSLAPTGRGYEQYF

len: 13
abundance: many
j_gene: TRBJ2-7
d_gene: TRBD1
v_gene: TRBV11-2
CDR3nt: TGTGCCAGCGCCGGGACAGGGGCCTACGAGCAGTACTTC
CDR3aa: CASAGTGAYEQYF

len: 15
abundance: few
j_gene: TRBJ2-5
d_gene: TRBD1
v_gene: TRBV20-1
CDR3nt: TGCAGTGCGATCCGACAGGGGGGATTCCAAGAGACCCAGTACTTC
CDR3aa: CSAIRQGGFQETQYF

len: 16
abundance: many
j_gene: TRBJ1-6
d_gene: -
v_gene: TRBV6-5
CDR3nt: TGTGCCAGCAGGGGATCGGGAGGCCCACGGAATTCACCCCTCCACTTT
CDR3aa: CASRGSGGPRNSPLHF

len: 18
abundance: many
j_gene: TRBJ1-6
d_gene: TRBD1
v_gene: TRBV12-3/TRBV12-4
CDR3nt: TGTGCCAGCAGTTTAGGGTCCCAGGTGGCAGGGGGTCATTCACCCCTCCACTTT
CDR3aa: CASSLGSQVAGGHSPLHF

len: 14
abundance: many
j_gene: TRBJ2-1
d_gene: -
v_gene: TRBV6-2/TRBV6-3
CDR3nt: TGTGCCAGCAGTTACTCCACTAGCCCACATGAGCAGTTCTTC
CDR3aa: CASSYSTSPHEQFF

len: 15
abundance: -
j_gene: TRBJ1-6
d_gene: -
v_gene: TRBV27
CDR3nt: TGTGCCAGCAGTTTATTGGTAGGGAACGGTTCACCCCTCCACTTT
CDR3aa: CASSLLVGNGSPLHF

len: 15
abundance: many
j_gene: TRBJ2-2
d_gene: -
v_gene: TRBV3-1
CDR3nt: TGTGCCAGCAGCCAAGACGTCGCCCGCACCGGGGAGCTGTTTTTT
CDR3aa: CASSQDVARTGELFF

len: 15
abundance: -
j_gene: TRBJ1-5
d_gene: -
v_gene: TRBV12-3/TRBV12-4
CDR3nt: TGTGCCAGCAGTTCGGAAGGAAGGGGTGCTCAGCCCCAGCATTTT
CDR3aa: CASSSEGRGAQPQHF

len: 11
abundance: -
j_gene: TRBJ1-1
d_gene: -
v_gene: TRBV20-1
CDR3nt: TGCAGTGCATGCCTCAACGCTGAAGCTTTCTTT
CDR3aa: CSACLNAEAFF

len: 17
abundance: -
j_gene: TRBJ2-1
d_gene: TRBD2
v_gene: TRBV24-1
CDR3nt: TGTGCCACCAGTGACCCCCAACTAGCGGGAGGGCCCAATGAGCAGTTCTTC
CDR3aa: CATSDPQLAGGPNEQFF

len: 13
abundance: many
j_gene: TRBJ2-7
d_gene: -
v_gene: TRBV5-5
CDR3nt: TGTGCCAGCAGCCCGGAGGTGCTAAACGAGCAGTACTTC
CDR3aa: CASSPEVLNEQYF

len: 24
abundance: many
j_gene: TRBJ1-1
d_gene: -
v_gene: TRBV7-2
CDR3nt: TGTGCCAGCAGCTTATTTCCCGACCGGGGGGGGAGTTATGGGTCCACATTCAGGAACACTGAAGCTTTCTTT
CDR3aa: CASSLFPDRGGSYGSTFRNTEAFF

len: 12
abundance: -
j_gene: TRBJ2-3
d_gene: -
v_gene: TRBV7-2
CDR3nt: TGTGCCAGCAGCCATAACACAGATACGCAGTATTTT
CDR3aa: CASSHNTDTQYF

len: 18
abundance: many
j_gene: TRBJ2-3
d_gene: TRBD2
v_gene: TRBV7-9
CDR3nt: TGTGCCAGCAGCTCCCCATCGCGGGGCGGGGGGAGCACAGATACGCAGTATTTT
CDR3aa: CASSSPSRGGGSTDTQYF

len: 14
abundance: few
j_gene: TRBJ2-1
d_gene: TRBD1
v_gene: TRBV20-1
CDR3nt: TGCAGTGCTATGCCCGGGACAGGTGCTCCAGAGCAGTTCTTC
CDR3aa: CSAMPGTGAPEQFF

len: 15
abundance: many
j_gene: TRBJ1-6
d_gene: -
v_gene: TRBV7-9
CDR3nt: TGTGCCAGCAGCTTAGCGAGGGGATATAATTCACCCCTCCACTTT
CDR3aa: CASSLARGYNSPLHF

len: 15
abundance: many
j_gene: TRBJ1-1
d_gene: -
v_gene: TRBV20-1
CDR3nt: TGCAGTTGGAACGTAGCATTGTCGGTGAACACTGAAGCTTTCTTT
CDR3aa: CSWNVALSVNTEAFF

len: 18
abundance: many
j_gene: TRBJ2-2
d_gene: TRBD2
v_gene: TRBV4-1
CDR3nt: TGCGCCAGCAGCCCGGGAAGACTTCTAGCGGGAGATACCGGGGAGCTGTTTTTT
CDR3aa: CASSPGRLLAGDTGELFF

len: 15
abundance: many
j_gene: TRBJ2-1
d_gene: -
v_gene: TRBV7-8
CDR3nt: TGTGCCAGCAGCTTCGCACTAGCAATTAACAATGAGCAGTTCTTC
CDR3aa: CASSFALAINNEQFF

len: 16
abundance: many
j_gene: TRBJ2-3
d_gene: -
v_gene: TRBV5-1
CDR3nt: TGCGCCAGCAGCTCCGGGTTATTCCATAGCACAGATACGCAGTATTTT
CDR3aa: CASSSGLFHSTDTQYF

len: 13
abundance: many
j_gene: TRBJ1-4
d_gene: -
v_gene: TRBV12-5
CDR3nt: TGTGCTAGTGGCCATGCCAATAATGAAAAACTGTTTTTT
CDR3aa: CASGHANNEKLFF

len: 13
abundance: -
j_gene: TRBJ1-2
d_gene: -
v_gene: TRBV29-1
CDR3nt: TGCAGCGTTTATGGGGGCAGCATCTATGGCTACACCTTC
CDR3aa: CSVYGGSIYGYTF